Given below is one T cell receptor beta chain in context. This entry comes from a study of blood T cell repertoires in COVID-19. Turning to the study itself: Both acute and convalescent COVID-19 samples were obtained from the United States, Italy and Spain. In each case, the material was cDNA or gDNA derived from T cells, B-cell-depleted T cells, or PBMCs.

Authors' methods: Amplification of reference gene primers provided the estimated nucleated cell counts. The protocol was immunoSEQ multiplex PCR, while the TCRdb copy is restricted to in-frame clones and leaves out a portion. That table furnishes V, J and clone size, whereas the DNA furnished D and trimming. The table has approximately 250,000 clones, around four fifths seen once. V gave up 5 bases and J gave up 0 bases, with 9 bases separating them. The V gene's germline CDR1 is SGHTA and CDR2 FQGTGA. The CDR3 contains 14 residues. This TCR was sampled from a woman in her fifties or sixties with active or convalescent COVID-19. The J gene is TRBJ2-3, the V gene TRBV7-3; D gene unclear. The sequencing input was peripheral blood. The CDR3 coding sequence is TGTGCCAGCAGCGAACGCAGGAGCACAGATACGCAGTATTTT. It encodes CASSERRSTDTQYF.